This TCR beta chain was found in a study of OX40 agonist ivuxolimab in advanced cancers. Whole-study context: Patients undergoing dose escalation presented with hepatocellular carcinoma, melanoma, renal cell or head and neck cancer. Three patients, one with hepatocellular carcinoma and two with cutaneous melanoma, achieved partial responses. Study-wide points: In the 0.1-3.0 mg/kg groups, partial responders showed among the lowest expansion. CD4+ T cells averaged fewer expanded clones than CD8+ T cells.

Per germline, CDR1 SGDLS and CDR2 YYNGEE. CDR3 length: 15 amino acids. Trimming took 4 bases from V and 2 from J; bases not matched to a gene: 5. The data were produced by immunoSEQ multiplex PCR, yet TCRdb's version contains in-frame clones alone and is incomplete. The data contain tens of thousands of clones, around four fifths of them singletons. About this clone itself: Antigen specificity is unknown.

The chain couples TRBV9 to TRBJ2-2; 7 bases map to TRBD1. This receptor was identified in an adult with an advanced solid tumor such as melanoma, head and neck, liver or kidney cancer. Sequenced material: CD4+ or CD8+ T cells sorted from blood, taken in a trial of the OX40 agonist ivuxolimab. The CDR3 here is CASSTRDRNTGELFF. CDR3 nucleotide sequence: TGTGCCAGCAGCACCCGGGACAGAAACACCGGGGAGCTGTTTTTT.